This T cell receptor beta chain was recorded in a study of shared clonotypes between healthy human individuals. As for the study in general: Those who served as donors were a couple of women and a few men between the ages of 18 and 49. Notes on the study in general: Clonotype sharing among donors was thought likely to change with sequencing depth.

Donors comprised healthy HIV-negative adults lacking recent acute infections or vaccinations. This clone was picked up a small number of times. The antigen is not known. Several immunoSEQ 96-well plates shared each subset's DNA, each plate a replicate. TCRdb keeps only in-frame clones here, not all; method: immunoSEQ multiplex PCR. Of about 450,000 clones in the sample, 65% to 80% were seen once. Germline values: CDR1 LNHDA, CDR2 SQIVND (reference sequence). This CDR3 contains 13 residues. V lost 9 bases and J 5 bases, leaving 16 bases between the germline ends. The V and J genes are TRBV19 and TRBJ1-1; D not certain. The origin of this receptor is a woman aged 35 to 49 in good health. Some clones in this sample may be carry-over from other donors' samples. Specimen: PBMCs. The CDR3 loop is CASSLTASTEAFF. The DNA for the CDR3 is TGTGCCAGCTCCCTAACAGCGTCTACTGAAGCTTTCTTT.